One sample yielded the 3 T cell receptor beta chains listed below, sequenced in a study of control samples from healthy donors and cancer patients (dated by TCRdb to about 2020). Libraries were prepared through the immunoSEQ multiplex PCR assay. TCRdb limited this immuneACCESS table to in-frame rearrangements with V and J called. A share of clones is missing; checked studies link under half to unresolved V genes, and the rest is unexplained. The sample data list about 120,000 clones, and approximately 88% of these were observed just once. The top ten constitute around 3.5% of the sample. The sample was blood. The receptor source for this set is a man between 35 and 55 years old in good health.

Remarks on this clone: The DNA is left out, because the CDR3 cannot be placed on it with certainty; the CDR3 is given as TCRdb lists it. CDR3 region: CASSFAVGTYENTIYF. This chain links TRBV12-1 with TRBJ1-3. TRBV12-1 is tagged as a pseudogene. The CDR3 contains 16 residues when both ends are counted.

This chain connects TRBV30 to TRBJ1-4; weak D call: TRBD1 (6 bases). Trimming cost V 0 bases and J 9 bases, with 17 bases left between them. The length of the CDR3 is 15 residues. Germline CDR1 GTSNPN, CDR2 SVGIG (reference sequence). The CDR3 region has the DNA TGTGCCTGGAGTGTCTATATAGGACAGCGCCAAAAACTGTTTTTT. It yields the protein CAWSVYIGQRQKLFF. The full variable domain, its missing parts supplied by reference TRBV30 and TRBJ1-4, is SQTIHQWPATLVQPVGSPLSLECTVEGTSNPNLYWYRQAAGRGLQLLFYSVGIGQISSEVPQNLSASRPQDRQFILSSKKLLLSDSGFYLCAWSVYIGQRQKLFFGSGTQLSVL.

V gene TRBV6-6 combines with J gene TRBJ2-1; possibly TRBD1 for D (7 bases). Trimming left V 6 bases short and J 9 bases short, with 24 bases between. The V gene's germline CDR1 is MNHNY and CDR2 SVGAGI (reference sequence). The CDR3 totals 16 residues. Here the CDR3 reads CASSRGVSRGPGEQFF. Here the CDR3 DNA reads TGTGCCAGCAGCAGGGGGGTGAGTAGGGGGCCCGGTGAGCAGTTCTTC.